The 30 T cell receptor beta chains below come from one sample, sequenced in a study of cytomegalovirus exposure and HLA in healthy donors. The PCR was carried out with 60 Vbeta primers and 13 Jbeta primers. Measured with immunoSEQ multiplex PCR; TCRdb has only the in-frame clones, and not every one. The sample includes about 160,000 clones, approximately 81% of them seen just once. Sequenced: PBMCs. These receptors all come from a male donor in good health and CMV-seronegative.

This rearrangement joins TRBV2 to TRBJ1-1; no clear D. Looked up from germline, CDR1 is SNHLY and CDR2 is FYNNEI. The CDR3 sequence is 14 residues long. The V end was cut by 4 bases, the J end by 1 base, with 10 bases between. The CDR3 sequence: CASSGFLANTEAFF. CDR3 in DNA: TGTGCCAGCAGTGGATTTTTAGCGAACACTGAAGCTTTCTTT.

For this clone: Sequence at one end of the junction differs from germline and may be a read error. The chain recombines TRBV28 with TRBJ2-1; 11 bases are shared with TRBD2. This CDR3 contains 21 residues. Germline V lookup: CDR1 MDHEN, CDR2 SYDVKM. The DNA of the CDR3 is TGTGCCAGCAGTCCGACGTTTAGCGGGAGGGCCCTTAGTTCAGTGGTCAATGAGCGGTTCTTC. Its translation is CASSPTFSGRALSSVVNERFF. The entire variable domain, with the rest obtained from reference TRBV28 and TRBJ2-1, is as follows: DVKVTQSSRYLVKRTGEKVFLECVQDMDHENMFWYRQDPGLGLRLIYFSYDVKMKEKGDIPEGYSVSREKKERFSLILESASTNQTSMYLCASSPTFSGRALSSVVNERFFGPGTRLTVL.

This clone was detected once. One junction end disagrees with the germline gene, perhaps due to a read error. V is TRBV14 and J is TRBJ1-2, with no clear D. The V gene's germline CDR1 is SGHDN and CDR2 FVKESK. This CDR3 has 13 residues. The CDR3 region is CASSQIGVYGYPF. The CDR3 bases are TGTGCCAGCAGCCAAATCGGGGTCTATGGCTACCCCTTC.

The rearrangement uses TRBV9 and TRBJ1-3; 7 bases match TRBD1. With V trimmed by 0 bases and J by 4 bases, 1 base remained unmatched. The CDR3 covers 14 residues. CDR1 is SGDLS, CDR2 YYNGEE, per germline. CDR3 nucleotide sequence: TGTGCCAGCAGCGTAGAGGGGGCGGGAAACACCATATATTTT. Translated: CASSVEGAGNTIYF.

This clone has just one count. The V gene is TRBV5-5, the J gene TRBJ1-4, with a weak D call TRBD1 (5 bases). V lost 0 bases and J lost 5, with 17 bases in between. CDR1 is SGHKS and CDR2 is YYEKEE in the germline V gene (reference sequence). The CDR3 totals 17 residues. The CDR3 spells CASSLEWGRFTNEKLFF. Written as DNA, the CDR3 is TGTGCCAGCAGCTTGGAATGGGGCAGGTTCACCAATGAAAAACTGTTTTTT.

CDR3 protein: CASIGGRMGDTQYF. The CDR3 DNA is TGTGCCAGCATAGGCGGGAGAATGGGAGATACGCAGTATTTT. The chain is built from TRBV2 and TRBJ2-3; 7 bases map to TRBD2. Germline V gene data show CDR1 as SNHLY and CDR2 as FYNNEI. V was pared by 7 bases and J by 5 bases, with 9 bases of the junction left unmatched. This CDR3 has 14 amino acids.

The chain is built from TRBV5-1 and TRBJ2-1, with TRBD1 as a possible D gene (6 bases). This CDR3 has 15 amino acids. With 3 bases removed from V and 1 base from J, the gap between germline ends came to 11 bases. CDR1 SGHRS and CDR2 YFSETQ come from the germline V gene. Written as DNA, the CDR3 is TGCGCCAGCAGCTCAGGGGCCTCTTCCTACAATGAGCAGTTCTTC. This translates into CASSSGASSYNEQFF. Supplemented by reference TRBV5-1 and TRBJ2-1, the full variable domain reads KAGVTQTPRYLIKTRGQQVTLSCSPISGHRSVSWYQQTPGQGLQFLFEYFSETQRNKGNFPGRFSGRQFSNSRSEMNVSTLELGDSALYLCASSSGASSYNEQFFGPGTRLTVL.

This clone was counted a single time. This chain connects TRBV10-3 to TRBJ2-7; weak D call: TRBD1 (5 bases). Trimming took off 2 bases at V and 4 bases at J, with 21 bases between the two ends. Looked up from germline, CDR1 is ENHRY and CDR2 is SYGVKD. This CDR3 contains 17 residues. The CDR3 DNA sequence: TGTGCCATCAGTGAGAGGAGCCCCGGCAGGGTGCGTTACGAGCAGTACTTC. The encoded protein is CAISERSPGRVRYEQYF.

The V call is TRBV7-7, the J call TRBJ2-1, with TRBD1 matching over 7 bases. Trimming removed 6 bases from V and 7 bases from J; junction bases left unmatched: 9. The CDR3 length is 14 residues. In germline, CDR1 is SSHAT, CDR2 FNYEAQ (reference sequence). CDR3 protein: CASSTGDRVNEQFF. The CDR3 DNA follows: TGTGCCAGCAGTACCGGAGACAGGGTGAATGAGCAGTTCTTC. Drawing the rest from reference TRBV7-7 and TRBJ2-1, the complete variable domain is GAGVSQSPRYKVTKRGQDVTLRCDPISSHATLYWYQQALGQGPEFLTYFNYEAQPDKSGLPSDRFSAERPEGSISTLTIQRTEQRDSAMYRCASSTGDRVNEQFFGPGTRLTVL.

The chain recombines TRBV28 with TRBJ1-6; 8 nucleotides line up with TRBD1. CDR3 length: 16 residues. V was clipped by 4 bases and J by 8 bases; unmatched bases: 10. From germline, CDR1 is MDHEN and CDR2 SYDVKM. Written as DNA, the CDR3 is TGTGCCAGCAGTTCGTACCTGACAGGGGCCGATTCACCCCTCCACTTT. It yields the protein CASSSYLTGADSPLHF.

CDR3 protein: CAIPGGYNSPLHF. CDR3 nucleotide sequence: TGTGCCATACCCGGGGGGTATAATTCACCCCTCCACTTT. V gene TRBV2 combines with J gene TRBJ1-6, with D possibly being TRBD1 (5 bases). Germline CDR1 SNHLY, CDR2 FYNNEI. The V gene lost 10 bases and the J gene lost 4 bases, with 11 bases spanning the gap. The CDR3 is made up of 13 amino acids.

The table lists this clone with a few counts. V usage is TRBV6-4 and J usage is TRBJ2-1; 11 bases align to TRBD2. Per the germline V gene, CDR1 is MRHNA and CDR2 is SNTAGT. V was pared by 9 bases and J by 7 bases, with 14 bases of the junction left unmatched. This CDR3 spans 16 amino acids. Here the CDR3 reads CARQMSLAGGENEQFF. Written as DNA, the CDR3 is TGTGCCAGGCAGATGAGTCTAGCGGGGGGAGAGAATGAGCAGTTCTTC.

The gene calls are TRBV5-4 and TRBJ2-5; the match to TRBD2 covers 8 bases. Trimming took 0 bases from V and 4 from J; bases not matched to a gene: 11. This CDR3 contains 17 residues. Looked up from germline, CDR1 is SGHNT and CDR2 is YYREEE (reference sequence). The CDR3, as DNA: TGTGCCAGCAGCTTGGGATTCATGAGCGGGAGAGGAGAGACCCAGTACTTC. This sequence encodes CASSLGFMSGRGETQYF. Full variable domain (outside the CDR3, taken from reference TRBV5-4 and TRBJ2-5): ETGVTQSPTHLIKTRGQQVTLRCSSQSGHNTVSWYQQALGQGPQFIFQYYREEENGRGNFPPRFSGLQFPNYSSELNVNALELDDSALYLCASSLGFMSGRGETQYFGPGTRLLVL.

The CDR3 coding sequence is TGTGCCAGCTCGCGGGGGACAGGGGGTAATCAGCCCCAGCATTTT. Encoded protein: CASSRGTGGNQPQHF. V usage is TRBV18 and J usage is TRBJ1-5; 11 nucleotides align to TRBD1. V gave up 6 bases and J gave up 4 bases; unmatched junction bases: 5. The CDR3 extends over 15 amino acids. Germline CDR1 KGHSH, CDR2 LQKENI. The complete variable domain, with remaining parts taken from reference TRBV18 and TRBJ1-5, reads NAGVMQNPRHLVRRRGQEARLRCSPMKGHSHVYWYRQLPEEGLKFMVYLQKENIIDESGMPKERFSAEFPKEGPSILRIQQVVRGDSAAYFCASSRGTGGNQPQHFGDGTRLSIL.

The CDR3 DNA is TGCGCCAGCAGCTTGGGGGAGCGGACCCAGTACTTC. It codes for CASSLGERTQYF. This chain uses TRBV5-1 with TRBJ2-5, with D tentatively TRBD2 (5 bases). The CDR3 length is 12 residues. Germline-derived CDR1 and CDR2 are SGHRS and YFSETQ. V gave up 0 bases and J gave up 7 bases, with 7 bases separating them.

The chain has TRBV28 and TRBJ1-2; D is uncertain. There are 12 residues in the CDR3. In germline, CDR1 is MDHEN, CDR2 SYDVKM. The V end was cut by 7 bases, the J end by 2 bases, with 8 bases between. The CDR3 here is CASTPRNYGYTF. The CDR3 nucleotides are TGTGCCAGCACCCCTAGAAACTATGGCTACACCTTC.

The CDR3 region is CASSEAGPQETQYF. Written as DNA, the CDR3 is TGTGCCAGCAGTGAGGCAGGGCCGCAAGAGACCCAGTACTTC. J is TRBJ2-5 and V is TRBV6-1; a weak D match, TRBD1 (5 bases). This CDR3 contains 14 residues. The V end was cut by 3 bases, the J end by 2 bases, with 10 bases between. The germline gives CDR1 MNHNS, CDR2 SASEGT.

CDR3 DNA sequence: TGTGCCAGTAGTATCGGGGGACAGATTAATGAAAAACTGTTTTTT. Translation gives CASSIGGQINEKLFF. V is TRBV19 and J is TRBJ1-4; 7 bases agree with TRBD1. The germline gives CDR1 LNHDA, CDR2 SQIVND (reference sequence). J was trimmed by 4 bases and V by 3 bases; bases with no gene match: 5. CDR3 length: 15 residues.

This clone has only a few counts. V usage is TRBV7-2 and J usage is TRBJ2-2, with 9 bases matching TRBD1. In germline, CDR1 is SGHTA, CDR2 FQGNSA. CDR3 length equals 15 residues. The V and J ends lost 8 bases and 1 base, in that order; junction bases with no gene match: 5. CDR3 loop: CASGYRGLNTGELFF. The CDR3 DNA reads TGTGCCAGCGGATACAGGGGGCTGAACACCGGGGAGCTGTTTTTT.

This clone was seen just once. This chain joins TRBV9 and TRBJ2-1; 14 nucleotides align to TRBD2. CDR1 and CDR2 (germline): SGDLS, YYNGEE. CDR3 length: 18 amino acids. V was pared by 2 bases and J by 7 bases, with 11 bases of the junction left unmatched. CDR3 sequence reads: CASSVKGLAGDRKNEQFF. CDR3 DNA: TGTGCCAGCAGCGTTAAGGGACTAGCGGGAGACCGGAAGAATGAGCAGTTCTTC.

CDR3 nucleotides: TGTGCCAGCAGCGGACTAGCGGAGAGCTACAATGAGCAGTTCTTC. It translates to CASSGLAESYNEQFF. This chain uses TRBV27 with TRBJ2-1; 10 bases align to TRBD2. The germline CDR1 and CDR2 sequences are MNHEY and SMNVEV (reference sequence). The CDR3 totals 15 residues. V was pared by 6 bases and J by 3 bases, with 5 bases of the junction left unmatched.

The J gene is TRBJ1-2, the V gene TRBV9; no definite D call. V gave up 4 bases and J gave up 0 bases, with 7 bases separating them. This CDR3 comprises 13 residues. The germline V gene encodes CDR1 SGDLS and CDR2 YYNGEE. For the CDR3, the DNA is TGTGCCAGCAGCCACACAGCTAACTATGGCTACACCTTC. This encodes CASSHTANYGYTF.

In this sample, this clone turned up once. J is TRBJ2-2 and V is TRBV28; TRBD2 agrees at 15 bases. V trimming: 2 bases; J trimming: 7 bases; junction bases outside the gene matches: 2. Per germline, CDR1 MDHEN and CDR2 SYDVKM. CDR3 length equals 16 residues. For the CDR3, the DNA is TGTGCCAGCAGTTTAGGACTAGCGGGAGGGGTCGGGGAGCTGTTTTTT. This codes for CASSLGLAGGVGELFF.

The V gene is TRBV7-9, the J gene TRBJ2-5, with D possibly being TRBD1 (6 bases). The CDR3 sequence is 11 residues long. V dropped 6 bases and J dropped 7 bases, with 9 bases sitting between them. The germline gives CDR1 SEHNR, CDR2 FQNEAQ (reference sequence). The CDR3 nucleotides are TGTGCCAGCAGTACAGGGACGACCCAGTACTTC. Translated, it gives CASSTGTTQYF.

The genes are TRBV25-1 and TRBJ2-3; 9 bases align to TRBD1. The CDR3 totals 15 residues. Germline CDR1 is MGHDK and CDR2 is SYGVNS. J lost 3 bases, V lost 1 base, and 2 bases had no gene match. CDR3 sequence reads: CASSEWDRVTDTQYF. The CDR3 DNA reads as TGTGCCAGCAGTGAATGGGACAGGGTGACAGATACGCAGTATTTT. The full variable domain, in which reference TRBV25-1 and TRBJ2-3 provide the parts outside the CDR3, is EADIYQTPRYLVIGTGKKITLECSQTMGHDKMYWYQQDPGMELHLIHYSYGVNSTEKGDLSSESTVSRIRTEHFPLTLESARPSHTSQYLCASSEWDRVTDTQYFGPGTRLTVL.

A single count supports this clone. The V and J genes are TRBV5-4 and TRBJ2-5; 9 nucleotides agree with TRBD1. Germline V CDR1 and CDR2: SGHNT, YYREEE (reference sequence). The CDR3 is made up of 16 amino acids. The V and J ends lost 4 bases and 2 bases, in that order; junction bases with no gene match: 9. The CDR3 sequence: CASSPRTGTGQETQYF. CDR3 nucleotides: TGTGCCAGCAGCCCGAGAACCGGGACAGGGCAAGAGACCCAGTACTTC.

The chain employs TRBV5-5 and TRBJ2-7; 9 bases fit TRBD1. From germline, CDR1 is SGHKS and CDR2 YYEKEE (reference sequence). V lost 0 bases to trimming and J lost 7 bases; unmatched junction nucleotides: 8. The CDR3 runs to 15 residues. The CDR3 DNA reads as TGTGCCAGCAGCTTGGCCGGACAGGGGATAGGGGAGCAGTACTTC. Protein product: CASSLAGQGIGEQYF.

The genes are TRBV6-5 and TRBJ1-2; 8 bases are shared with TRBD1. The junction had 4 bases not matched to a gene; V was cut back by 6 bases and J by 1 base. Per germline, CDR1 MNHEY and CDR2 SVGAGI. The length of the CDR3 is 14 residues. The CDR3 loop is CASRGQGNNYGYTF. CDR3 coding DNA: TGTGCCAGCAGAGGACAGGGTAATAACTATGGCTACACCTTC.

The chain recombines TRBV6-5 with TRBJ1-1; 10 nucleotides match TRBD1. The V segment lost 5 bases and the J segment 5 bases; nucleotides outside the gene matches: 5. The CDR3 extends over 14 amino acids. CDR1 and CDR2 (germline): MNHEY, SVGAGI. In nucleotides, the CDR3 is TGTGCCAGCAGTCGGACAGGGGGAAGGACTGAAGCTTTCTTT. As protein: CASSRTGGRTEAFF.

This clone was observed once. V usage is TRBV15 and J usage is TRBJ2-7, with D perhaps matching TRBD2 (6 bases). Trimming left V 6 bases short and J 0 bases short, with 12 bases between. CDR1 LNHNV and CDR2 YYDKDF come from the germline V gene (reference sequence). The CDR3 consists of 14 residues. CDR3 sequence (DNA): TGTGCCACCAGTCTTGCGGGAAGCTCCTACGAGCAGTACTTC. It codes for CATSLAGSSYEQYF. Full variable domain (remainder filled in from reference TRBV15 and TRBJ2-7): DAMVIQNPRYQVTQFGKPVTLSCSQTLNHNVMYWYQQKSSQAPKLLFHYYDKDFNNEADTPDNFQSRRPNTSFCFLDIRSPGLGDTAMYLCATSLAGSSYEQYFGPGTRLTVT.